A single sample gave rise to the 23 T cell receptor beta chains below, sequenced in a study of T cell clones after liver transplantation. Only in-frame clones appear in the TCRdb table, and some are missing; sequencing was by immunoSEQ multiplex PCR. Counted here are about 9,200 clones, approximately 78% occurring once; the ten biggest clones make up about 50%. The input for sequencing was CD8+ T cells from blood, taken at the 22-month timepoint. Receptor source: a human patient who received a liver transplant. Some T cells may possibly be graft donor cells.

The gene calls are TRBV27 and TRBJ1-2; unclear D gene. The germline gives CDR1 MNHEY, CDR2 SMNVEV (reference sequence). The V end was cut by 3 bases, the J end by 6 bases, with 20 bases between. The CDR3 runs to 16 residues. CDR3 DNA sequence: TGTGCCAGCAGTTTGTTGGGGTACGGAGATTATAATGGCTACACCTTC. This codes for CASSLLGYGDYNGYTF.

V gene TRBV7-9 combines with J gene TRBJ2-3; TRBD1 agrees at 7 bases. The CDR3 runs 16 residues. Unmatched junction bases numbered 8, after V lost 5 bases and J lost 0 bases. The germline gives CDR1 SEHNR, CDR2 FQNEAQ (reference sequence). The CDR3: CASSEDRQVSTDTQYF. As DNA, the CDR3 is TGTGCCAGCAGCGAGGACAGGCAAGTTAGCACAGATACGCAGTATTTT. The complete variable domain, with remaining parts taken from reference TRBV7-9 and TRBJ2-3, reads DTGVSQNPRHKITKRGQNVTFRCDPISEHNRLYWYRQTLGQGPEFLTYFQNEAQLEKSRLLSDRFSAERPKGSFSTLEIQRTEQGDSAMYLCASSEDRQVSTDTQYFGPGTRLTVL.

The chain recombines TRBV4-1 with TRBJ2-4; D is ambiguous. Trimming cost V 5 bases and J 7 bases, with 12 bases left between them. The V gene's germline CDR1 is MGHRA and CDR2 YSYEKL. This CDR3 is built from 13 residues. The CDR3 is CASSEVGSNIQYF. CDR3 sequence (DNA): TGCGCCAGCAGCGAGGTTGGGTCGAACATTCAGTACTTC.

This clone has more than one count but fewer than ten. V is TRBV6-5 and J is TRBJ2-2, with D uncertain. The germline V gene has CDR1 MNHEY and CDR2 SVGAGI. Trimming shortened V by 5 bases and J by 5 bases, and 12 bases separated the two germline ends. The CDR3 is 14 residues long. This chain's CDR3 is CASSPITGTGELFF. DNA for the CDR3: TGTGCCAGCAGTCCAATCACTGGGACCGGGGAGCTGTTTTTT.

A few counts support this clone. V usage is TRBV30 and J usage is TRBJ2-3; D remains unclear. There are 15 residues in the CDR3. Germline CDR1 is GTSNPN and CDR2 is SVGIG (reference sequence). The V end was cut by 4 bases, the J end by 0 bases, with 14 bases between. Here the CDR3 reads CAWMIGISSTDTQYF. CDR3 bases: TGTGCCTGGATGATAGGAATATCTAGCACAGATACGCAGTATTTT.

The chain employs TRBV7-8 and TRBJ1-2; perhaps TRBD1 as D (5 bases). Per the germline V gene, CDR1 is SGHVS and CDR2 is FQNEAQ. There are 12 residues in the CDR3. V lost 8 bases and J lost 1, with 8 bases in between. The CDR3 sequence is CASDSSNYGYTF. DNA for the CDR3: TGTGCCAGCGACAGCAGTAACTATGGCTACACCTTC.

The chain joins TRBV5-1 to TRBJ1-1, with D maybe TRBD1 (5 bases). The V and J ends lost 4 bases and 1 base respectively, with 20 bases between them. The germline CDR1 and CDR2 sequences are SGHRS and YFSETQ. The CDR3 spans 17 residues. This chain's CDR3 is CASSARSWGDENTEAFF. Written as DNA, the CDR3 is TGCGCCAGCAGCGCCCGGTCGTGGGGGGACGAGAACACTGAAGCTTTCTTT.

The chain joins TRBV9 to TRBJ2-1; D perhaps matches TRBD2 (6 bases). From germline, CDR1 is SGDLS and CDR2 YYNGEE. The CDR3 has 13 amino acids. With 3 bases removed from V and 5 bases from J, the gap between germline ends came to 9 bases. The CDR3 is CASSGSGDNEQFF. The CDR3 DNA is TGTGCCAGCAGCGGATCGGGGGACAATGAGCAGTTCTTC.

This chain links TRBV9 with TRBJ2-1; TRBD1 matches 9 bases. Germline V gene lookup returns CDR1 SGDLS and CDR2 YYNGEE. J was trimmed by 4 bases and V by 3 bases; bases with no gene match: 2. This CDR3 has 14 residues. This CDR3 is CASSGTGDYNEQFF. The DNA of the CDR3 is TGTGCCAGCAGCGGGACAGGGGATTACAATGAGCAGTTCTTC.

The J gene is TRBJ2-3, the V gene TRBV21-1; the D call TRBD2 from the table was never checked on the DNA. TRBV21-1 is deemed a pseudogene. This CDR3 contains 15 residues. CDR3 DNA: TGTGCCAGCAGGCGGGGGTTAGGGGATGAAGATACGCAGTATTTT. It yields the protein CASRRGLGDEDTQYF.

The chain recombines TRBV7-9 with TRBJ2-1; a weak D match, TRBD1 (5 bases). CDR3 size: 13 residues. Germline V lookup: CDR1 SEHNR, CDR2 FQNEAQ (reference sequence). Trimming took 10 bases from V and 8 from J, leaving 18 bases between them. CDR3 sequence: CATEAQGLDEQFF. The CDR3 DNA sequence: TGTGCCACCGAAGCCCAGGGTCTGGATGAGCAGTTCTTC. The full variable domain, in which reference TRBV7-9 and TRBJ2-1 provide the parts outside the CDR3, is DTGVSQNPRHKITKRGQNVTFRCDPISEHNRLYWYRQTLGQGPEFLTYFQNEAQLEKSRLLSDRFSAERPKGSFSTLEIQRTEQGDSAMYLCATEAQGLDEQFFGPGTRLTVL.

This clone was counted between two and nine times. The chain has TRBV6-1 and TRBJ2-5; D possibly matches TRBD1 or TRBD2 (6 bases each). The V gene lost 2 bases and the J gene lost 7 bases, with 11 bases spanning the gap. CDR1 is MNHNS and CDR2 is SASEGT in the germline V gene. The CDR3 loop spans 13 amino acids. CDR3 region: CASSEWEDRTQYF. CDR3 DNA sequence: TGTGCCAGCAGTGAATGGGAGGACAGGACCCAGTACTTC.

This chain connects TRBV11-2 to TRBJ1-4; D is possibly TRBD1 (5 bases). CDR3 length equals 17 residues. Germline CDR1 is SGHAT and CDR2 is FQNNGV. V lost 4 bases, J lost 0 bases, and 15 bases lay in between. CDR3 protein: CASSSGTIIATNEKLFF. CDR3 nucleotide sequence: TGTGCCAGCAGCTCGGGGACTATCATTGCAACTAATGAAAAACTGTTTTTT.

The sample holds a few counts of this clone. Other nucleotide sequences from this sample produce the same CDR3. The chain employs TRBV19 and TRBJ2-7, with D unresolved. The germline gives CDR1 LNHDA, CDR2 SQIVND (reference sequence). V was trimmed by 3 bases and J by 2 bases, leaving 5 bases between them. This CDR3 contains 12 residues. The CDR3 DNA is TGTGCCAGTAGTATCGGACCCTACGAGCAGTACTTC. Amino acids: CASSIGPYEQYF.

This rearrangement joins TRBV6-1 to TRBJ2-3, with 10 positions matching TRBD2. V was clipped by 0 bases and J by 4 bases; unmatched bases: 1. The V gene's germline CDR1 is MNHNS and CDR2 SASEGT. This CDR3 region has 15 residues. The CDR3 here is CASSEASGGPDTQYF. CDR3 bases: TGTGCCAGCAGTGAAGCTAGCGGGGGGCCAGATACGCAGTATTTT.

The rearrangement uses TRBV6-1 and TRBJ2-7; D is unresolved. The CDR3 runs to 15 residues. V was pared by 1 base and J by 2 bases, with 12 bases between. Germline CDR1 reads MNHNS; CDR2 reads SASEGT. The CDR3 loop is CASSEDFGYAYEQYF. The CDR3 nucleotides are TGTGCCAGCAGTGAAGACTTCGGGTATGCCTACGAGCAGTACTTC.

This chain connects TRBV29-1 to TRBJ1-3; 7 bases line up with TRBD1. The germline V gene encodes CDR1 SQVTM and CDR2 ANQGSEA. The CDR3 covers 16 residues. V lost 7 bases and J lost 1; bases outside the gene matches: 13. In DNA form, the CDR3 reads TGCAGCGGCCAGGGGGGCACAGGACTTTCTGGAAACACCATATATTTT. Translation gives CSGQGGTGLSGNTIYF.

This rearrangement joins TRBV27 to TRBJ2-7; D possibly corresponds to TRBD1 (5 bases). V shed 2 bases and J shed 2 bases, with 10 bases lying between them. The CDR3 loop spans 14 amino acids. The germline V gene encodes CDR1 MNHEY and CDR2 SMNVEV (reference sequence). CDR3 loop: CASSLRGGTYEQYF. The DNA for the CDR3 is TGTGCCAGCAGTTTAAGGGGTGGGACCTACGAGCAGTACTTC.

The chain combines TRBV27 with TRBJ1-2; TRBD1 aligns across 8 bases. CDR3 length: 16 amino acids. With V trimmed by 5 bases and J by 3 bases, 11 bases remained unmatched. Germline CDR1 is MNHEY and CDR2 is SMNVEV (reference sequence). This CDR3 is CASSPQGASIDYGYTF. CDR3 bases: TGTGCCAGCAGTCCCCAGGGGGCGTCGATAGACTATGGCTACACCTTC.

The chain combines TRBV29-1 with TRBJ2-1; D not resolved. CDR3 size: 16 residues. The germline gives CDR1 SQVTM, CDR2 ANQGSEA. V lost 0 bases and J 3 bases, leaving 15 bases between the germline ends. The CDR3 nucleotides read TGCAGCGTTGAAGATAATGCCAGAGGTTTCTACAATGAGCAGTTCTTC. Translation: CSVEDNARGFYNEQFF.

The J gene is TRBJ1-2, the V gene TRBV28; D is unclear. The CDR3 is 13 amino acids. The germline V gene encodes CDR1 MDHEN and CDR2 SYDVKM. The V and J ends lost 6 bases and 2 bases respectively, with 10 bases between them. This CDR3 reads CASRKTENYGYTF. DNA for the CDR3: TGTGCCAGCAGAAAGACTGAAAACTATGGCTACACCTTC.

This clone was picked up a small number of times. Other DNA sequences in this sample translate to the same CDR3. DNA for the CDR3: TGTGCCAGCAGGCAGGGCGGGAACACTGAAGCTTTCTTT. Amino acid sequence: CASRQGGNTEAFF. This chain joins TRBV5-4 and TRBJ1-1; D possibly corresponds to TRBD1 (5 bases). Germline values: CDR1 SGHNT, CDR2 YYREEE (reference sequence). The V end was cut by 5 bases, the J end by 1 base, with 9 bases between. The CDR3 runs to 13 residues.

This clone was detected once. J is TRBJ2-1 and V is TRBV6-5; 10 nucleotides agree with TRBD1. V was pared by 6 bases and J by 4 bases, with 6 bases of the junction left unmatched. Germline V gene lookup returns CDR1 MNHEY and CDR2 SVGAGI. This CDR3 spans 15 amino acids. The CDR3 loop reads CASRHGTGVYNEQFF. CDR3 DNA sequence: TGTGCCAGCAGGCACGGGACAGGGGTATACAATGAGCAGTTCTTC.